The clone carrying this T cell receptor beta chain was seen more than once but under ten times. Its antigen remains unknown. The entry originates in a study of T-cell memory formation after mild COVID-19. Findings of the study overall: Contracting clones from day 15 to 85 had balanced CD4/CD8; later expanders favoured CD4+. Largely, contracting CD4+ clones fell within CM and EM, and contracting CD8+ clones within EMRA. Memory sampled before infection contained some responding clones, suggesting cross-reactive memory joined.

Each CDR3 protein is one row after TCRdb ran MiXCR on the 5' RACE reads. The sample has 200,000 to 300,000 distinct CDR3 sequences; 16% are singletons. From germline, CDR1 is SQVTM and CDR2 ANQGSEA. This CDR3 has 12 residues. Trimming pared 4 bases from V and 2 bases from J, leaving 8 bases between. The TCR originated in a man aged 18 to 29 who had mild COVID-19 (a few samples of this study predate the infection). Cell type and time point are not known. J is TRBJ1-2 and V is TRBV29-1; TRBD1 is a possible D gene (5 bases). Sequenced material: PBMCs or a T cell subset sorted from them (not recorded which). CDR3 in DNA: TGCAGCGTTGCCGGGGGGAACTATGGCTACACCTTC. Translation gives CSVAGGNYGYTF.